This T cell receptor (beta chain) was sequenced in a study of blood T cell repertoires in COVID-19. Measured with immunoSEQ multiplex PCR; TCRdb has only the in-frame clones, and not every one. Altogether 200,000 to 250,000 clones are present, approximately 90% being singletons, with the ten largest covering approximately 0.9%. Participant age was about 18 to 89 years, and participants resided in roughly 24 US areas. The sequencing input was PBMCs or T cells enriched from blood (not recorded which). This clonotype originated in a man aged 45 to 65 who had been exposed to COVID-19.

CDR3 bases: TGTGCCAGCAGTGAGGGGGGGGGCGTGCGAAAAGCTTTCTTT. It codes for CASSEGGGVRKAFF. This sequence joins TRBV2 and TRBJ1-1; TRBD1 is a possible D gene (6 bases). Germline lookup yields CDR1 SNHLY and CDR2 FYNNEI. V was clipped by 3 bases and J by 9 bases, with 17 bases between them. This CDR3 contains 14 residues.